Listed here are 15 T cell receptor beta chains from one sample, sequenced in a study of T cell repertoires in ileal Crohn's disease (dated by TCRdb to the late 2010s). The time point label of this sample denotes: neoterminal ileum biopsy at postoperative endoscopy, about 6 months after surgery. Library preparation was by the immunoSEQ multiplex PCR assay. As stored in TCRdb, this immuneACCESS dataset retains in-frame rearrangements with V and J assigned. A fraction of the clones does not appear; measured against another copy, unresolved V genes explain less than half of the discrepancy, and the remainder lacks a known reason. This sample has 13,000 to 15,000 clones in its table, and approximately 84% of those were observed once. The ten largest account for 4.1% of the sample. The sample was ileal tissue. The source is an adult with Crohn's disease.

This rearrangement joins TRBV7-8 to TRBJ1-3; D is perhaps TRBD1 (5 bases). The CDR3 totals 17 residues. From germline, CDR1 is SGHVS and CDR2 FQNEAQ. V dropped 0 bases and J dropped 4 bases, with 16 bases sitting between them. This CDR3 is CASSLAGTRLGGNTIYF. The CDR3 coding sequence is TGTGCCAGCAGCTTAGCTGGGACTCGCCTGGGGGGAAACACCATATATTTT.

This clone is deemed medium-sized. The chain couples TRBV27 to TRBJ1-2; D unresolved. Germline CDR1 is MNHEY and CDR2 is SMNVEV (reference sequence). Trimming pared 5 bases from V and 8 bases from J, leaving 9 bases between. CDR3 length equals 11 residues. CDR3 residues: CASSGGGGYTF. The CDR3 DNA reads TGTGCCAGCAGTGGCGGAGGGGGCTACACCTTC.

This sequence joins TRBV25-1 and TRBJ2-7; D gene uncertain. Germline lookup yields CDR1 MGHDK and CDR2 SYGVNS. CDR3 size: 16 residues. The V end lost 1 base, the J end lost 0 bases, and 13 bases lay between the germline ends. This CDR3 reads CASSESPGSSSYEQYF. The CDR3 DNA follows: TGTGCCAGCAGTGAATCCCCGGGCTCGAGCTCCTACGAGCAGTACTTC.

This clone occurred once. The CDR3 here is CAWSLSPAPEQYF. Here the CDR3 DNA reads TGTGCCTGGAGTCTTTCGCCGGCCCCCGAGCAGTACTTC. The rearrangement uses TRBV30 and TRBJ2-7; D is unclear. Deletions cut 2 bases from V and 6 bases from J, with 14 bases between. The CDR3 is 13 amino acids. Germline V gene data show CDR1 as GTSNPN and CDR2 as SVGIG (reference sequence).

The chain couples TRBV5-1 to TRBJ1-1; possible D gene TRBD1, 5 bases. Germline V lookup: CDR1 SGHRS, CDR2 YFSETQ. CDR3 length: 16 residues. The V and J ends lost 3 bases and 6 bases respectively, with 21 bases between them. CDR3 coding DNA: TGCGCCAGCAGCTCCCGCGGAGGTGGACACGGTCCTGAAGCTTTCTTT. This sequence encodes CASSSRGGGHGPEAFF.

The DNA for the CDR3 is TGTGCCAGCAGTTTACAGGGGGCGGTTAACTATGGCTACACCTTC. Its protein product is CASSLQGAVNYGYTF. This sequence joins TRBV27 and TRBJ1-2, with 8 nucleotides matching TRBD1. The CDR3 covers 15 residues. Germline-derived CDR1 and CDR2 are MNHEY and SMNVEV (reference sequence). Trimming removed 2 bases from V and 1 base from J; junction bases left unmatched: 3.

The CDR3 region is CAWSSGRVGGELFF. DNA of the CDR3: TGTGCCTGGAGTAGCGGGAGGGTTGGCGGGGAGCTGTTTTTT. This chain links TRBV30 with TRBJ2-2; 10 bases are a match to TRBD2. The germline CDR1 and CDR2 sequences are GTSNPN and SVGIG (reference sequence). Trimming at V came to 2 bases and at J to 7 bases, leaving 4 bases not matched to a gene. This CDR3 has 14 amino acids.

V is TRBV6-1 and J is TRBJ2-3; 8 bases line up with TRBD1. CDR3 length equals 13 residues. The ends lost 8 bases at V and 1 base at J; junction bases unmatched: 2. CDR1 and CDR2 from the germline V gene are MNHNS and SASEGT. The CDR3 reads CASVGQGTDTQYF. The DNA for the CDR3 is TGTGCCAGCGTGGGACAGGGCACAGATACGCAGTATTTT.

V gene TRBV7-2 combines with J gene TRBJ2-3; possible D gene TRBD2, 7 bases. The V end was cut by 4 bases, the J end by 0 bases, with 11 bases between. This CDR3 contains 15 residues. CDR1 SGHTA and CDR2 FQGNSA come from the germline V gene. The CDR3 here is CASSSGGHSTDTQYF. CDR3 sequence (DNA): TGTGCCAGCAGCTCCGGGGGGCATAGCACAGATACGCAGTATTTT.

This clone was seen only a few times. The rearrangement links TRBV6-5 to TRBJ1-3; 7 nucleotides line up with TRBD1. The CDR3 extends over 16 amino acids. V shed 4 bases and J 2 bases; nucleotides not matched to a gene: 8. Germline-derived CDR1 and CDR2 are MNHEY and SVGAGI. The CDR3 DNA reads as TGTGCCAGCAGTTTGGGACAGCTCAATGCTGGAAACACCATATATTTT. It translates to CASSLGQLNAGNTIYF.

Written as DNA, the CDR3 is TGCGCCAGCAGCCGGTACAGGGGGCCCAGCCTGGGTGTGAAGTCCTACGAGCAGTACTTC. It translates to CASSRYRGPSLGVKSYEQYF. The chain combines TRBV4-3 with TRBJ2-7, with TRBD1 matching 9 bases. The junction had 20 bases not matched to a gene; V was cut back by 4 bases and J by 1 base. This CDR3 comprises 20 residues. CDR1 and CDR2 from the germline V gene are LGHNA and YSLEER.

The chain couples TRBV4-1 to TRBJ1-4; TRBD1 agrees at 7 bases. This CDR3 contains 13 residues. Trimming at V came to 8 bases and at J to 7 bases, leaving 7 bases not matched to a gene. Germline V gene data show CDR1 as MGHRA and CDR2 as YSYEKL. Written as DNA, the CDR3 is TGCGCCAGCGCCCAGGGGGTGGCTGAAAAACTGTTTTTT. It codes for CASAQGVAEKLFF.

J is TRBJ1-4 and V is TRBV7-9; tentative D call: TRBD1 (5 bases). Germline values: CDR1 SEHNR, CDR2 FQNEAQ (reference sequence). The CDR3 has 12 amino acids. V dropped 5 bases and J dropped 8 bases, with 9 bases sitting between them. In DNA, the CDR3 is TGTGCCAGCAGCCCGAGGGGAGAAAAACTGTTTTTT. Translated: CASSPRGEKLFF. Together with reference TRBV7-9 and TRBJ1-4, the CDR3 gives the full variable domain: DTGVSQNPRHKITKRGQNVTFRCDPISEHNRLYWYRQTLGQGPEFLTYFQNEAQLEKSRLLSDRFSAERPKGSFSTLEIQRTEQGDSAMYLCASSPRGEKLFFGSGTQLSVL.

This chain links TRBV27 with TRBJ2-2; TRBD2 might be the D (7 bases). The CDR3 spans 17 residues. Germline CDR1 reads MNHEY; CDR2 reads SMNVEV (reference sequence). Trimming shortened V by 5 bases and J by 5 bases, and 21 bases separated the two germline ends. CDR3 sequence: CASSPGGGAVGTGELFF. CDR3 nucleotide sequence: TGTGCCAGCAGTCCCGGTGGGGGGGCGGTAGGGACCGGGGAGCTGTTTTTT.

Written as DNA, the CDR3 is TGTGCCAGCAGACACGGGGACCGCTCCTACAATGAGCAGTTCTTC. It is translated as CASRHGDRSYNEQFF. The rearrangement uses TRBV7-2 and TRBJ2-1, with D tentatively TRBD1 or TRBD2 (5 bases each). The CDR3 spans 15 residues. CDR1 SGHTA and CDR2 FQGNSA come from the germline V gene. V lost 6 bases, J lost 0 bases, and 12 bases lay in between.